The T cell receptor (beta chain) described here comes from a study of beta chain features in type 1 diabetes. Regarding the study as a whole: Fewer junction insertions and more nucleotide deletions appeared in type 1 diabetes patients. Naive, central memory and Treg TCRB repertoires seemed to resemble each other more closely in patients than they did in healthy donors. Shorter TCRB CDR3s, moderately but significantly so, marked every one of the four CD4+ subsets in Type 1 diabetes patients.

A note on this clone: The antigen remains unidentified.

The CDR3 contains 17 residues. Germline CDR1 is MGHRA and CDR2 is YSYEKL. Trimming left V 1 base short and J 1 base short, with 17 bases between. The authors reverse transcribed all of the isolated RNA, so sequencing captured expressed TCRB transcripts. Method: immunoSEQ multiplex PCR; TCRdb's copy keeps in-frame clones and lacks some. The repertoire holds under 300,000 clones, with approximately 20% as singletons. The chain couples TRBV4-1 to TRBJ2-7; D may be TRBD1 (6 bases). This TCR was sampled from a woman aged 40-49 years with type 1 diabetes. Sequencing was carried out using naive CD4+ T cells from blood. This CDR3 reads CASSQGLTGSVSYEQYF. DNA for the CDR3: TGCGCCAGCAGCCAAGGCCTGACAGGTAGTGTTTCCTACGAGCAGTACTTC.